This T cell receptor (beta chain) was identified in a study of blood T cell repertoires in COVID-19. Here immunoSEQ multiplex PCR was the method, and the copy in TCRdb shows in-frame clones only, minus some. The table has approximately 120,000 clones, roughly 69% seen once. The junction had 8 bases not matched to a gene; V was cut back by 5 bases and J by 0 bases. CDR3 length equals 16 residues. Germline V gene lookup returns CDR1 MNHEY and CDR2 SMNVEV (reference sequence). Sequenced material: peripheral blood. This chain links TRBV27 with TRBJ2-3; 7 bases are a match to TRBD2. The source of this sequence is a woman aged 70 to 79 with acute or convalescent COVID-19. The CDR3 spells CASSLQAGSSTDTQYF. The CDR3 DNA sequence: TGTGCCAGCAGTCTCCAAGCGGGGTCTAGCACAGATACGCAGTATTTT.